These 5 T cell receptor beta chains originate from one sample sequenced in a study of cytomegalovirus exposure and HLA in healthy donors. With 60 Vbeta and 13 Jbeta primers, the PCR was carried out. Sequenced by immunoSEQ multiplex PCR; TCRdb stores in-frame clones only, minus some. The sample holds around 160,000 clones, roughly 70% seen once. The sample comprised PBMCs. The receptors were gathered from a woman aged 35 to 49 in good health and CMV-seropositive.

V and J are TRBV7-9 and TRBJ2-1; tentatively, D is TRBD1 (6 bases). Germline assignment: CDR1 SEHNR and CDR2 FQNEAQ (reference sequence). There are 15 residues in the CDR3. The V end lost 0 bases, the J end lost 7 bases, and 13 bases lay between the germline ends. In nucleotides, the CDR3 is TGTGCCAGCAGCTTAGCGGGGGCGGATTGGAATGAGCAGTTCTTC. Encoded protein: CASSLAGADWNEQFF.

The chain recombines TRBV7-2 with TRBJ1-5; TRBD1 matches 7 bases. Germline V lookup: CDR1 SGHTA, CDR2 FQGNSA. J was trimmed by 4 bases and V by 5 bases; bases with no gene match: 8. There are 15 residues in the CDR3. The CDR3 here is CASSAEGGRNQPQHF. In nucleotides, the CDR3 is TGTGCCAGCAGCGCCGAAGGGGGCCGGAATCAGCCCCAGCATTTT. Full variable domain (missing parts from reference TRBV7-2 and TRBJ1-5): GAGVSQSPSNKVTEKGKDVELRCDPISGHTALYWYRQSLGQGLEFLIYFQGNSAPDKSGLPSDRFSAERTGGSVSTLTIQRTQQEDSAVYLCASSAEGGRNQPQHFGDGTRLSIL.

V usage is TRBV4-3 and J usage is TRBJ2-5, with 12 positions matching TRBD2. This CDR3 is 16 amino acids long. V gave up 1 base and J gave up 4 bases; unmatched junction bases: 4. Germline CDR1 and CDR2: LGHNA and YSLEER. The CDR3 nucleotides read TGCGCCAGCAGCCAAGGACTAGCGGGAGTAAGAGAGACCCAGTACTTC. As protein: CASSQGLAGVRETQYF.

This sequence joins TRBV6-5 and TRBJ2-7, with D maybe TRBD1 (6 bases). CDR1 and CDR2 from the germline V gene are MNHEY and SVGAGI. The V end was cut by 6 bases, the J end by 3 bases, with 15 bases between. This CDR3 is built from 14 residues. CDR3 DNA: TGTGCCAGCAGCCCCGGGACATCTTTCTACGAGCAGTACTTC. It yields the protein CASSPGTSFYEQYF.

V and J are TRBV5-4 and TRBJ1-1, with 7 positions matching TRBD1. In germline, CDR1 is SGHNT, CDR2 YYREEE (reference sequence). This CDR3 spans 14 amino acids. V lost 1 base and J lost 5; bases outside the gene matches: 5. The CDR3 protein is CASSLTGVKTEAFF. The CDR3 DNA reads as TGTGCCAGCAGCTTGACAGGGGTAAAAACTGAAGCTTTCTTT.